The present TCR beta chain was sequenced within a study of OX40 agonist ivuxolimab in advanced cancers. In the study overall: Dose-escalation patients were diagnosed with hepatocellular carcinoma, melanoma, renal cell cancer or head and neck cancer. Overall study results and limits: CD4+ T cells averaged fewer expanded clones than CD8+ T cells. In the 0.1 to 3.0 mg/kg range, CD4+ and CD8+ blood T cells had expanded clonally by week 6.

Sequencing was performed with immunoSEQ multiplex PCR; in TCRdb, only in-frame clones are kept and a portion is missing. The sample has tens of thousands of clones; around 91% are singletons. The germline CDR1 and CDR2 sequences are SGHNT and YYREEE (reference sequence). CDR3 length equals 15 residues. Deletions cut 5 bases from V and 5 bases from J, with 20 bases between. As concerns this clone: Its antigen is as yet unknown.

Patients were ineligible given autoimmune disease history or systemic immunosuppression. The sequenced sample was CD4+ or CD8+ T cells sorted from blood, obtained in a trial of the OX40 agonist ivuxolimab. The V gene is TRBV5-4, the J gene TRBJ2-7; D possibly corresponds to TRBD2 (5 bases). This receptor was obtained from an adult with an advanced solid tumor such as melanoma, head and neck, liver or kidney cancer. For the CDR3, the DNA is TGTGCCAGCAGGCACGTCCCGGGTTTTAGCGACGAGCAGTACGTC. Amino acids: CASRHVPGFSDEQYV.